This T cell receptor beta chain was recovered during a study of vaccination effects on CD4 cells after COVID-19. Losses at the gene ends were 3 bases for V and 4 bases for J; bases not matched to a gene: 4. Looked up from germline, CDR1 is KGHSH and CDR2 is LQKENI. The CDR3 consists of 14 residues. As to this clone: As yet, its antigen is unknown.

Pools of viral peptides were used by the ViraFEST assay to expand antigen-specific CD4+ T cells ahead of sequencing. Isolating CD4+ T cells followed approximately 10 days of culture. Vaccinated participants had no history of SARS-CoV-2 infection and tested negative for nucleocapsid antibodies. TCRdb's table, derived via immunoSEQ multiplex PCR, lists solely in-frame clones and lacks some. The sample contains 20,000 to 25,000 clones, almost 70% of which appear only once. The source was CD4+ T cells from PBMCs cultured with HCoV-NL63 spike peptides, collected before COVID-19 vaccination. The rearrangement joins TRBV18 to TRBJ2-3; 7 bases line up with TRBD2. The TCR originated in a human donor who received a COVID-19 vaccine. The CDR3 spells CASSPGLGSDTQYF. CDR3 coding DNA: TGTGCCAGCTCACCCGGACTAGGCTCAGATACGCAGTATTTT.